This passage covers 21 T cell receptor beta chains from one sample sequenced in a study of CD4+ T cells in melanoma. Clones were sequenced by immunoSEQ multiplex PCR, and TCRdb holds only the in-frame ones, with some missing. The sample records about 110,000 clones, roughly 90% being singletons. Sequencing used peripheral blood. Receptors were obtained from a human donor with melanoma.

This chain connects TRBV9 to TRBJ2-5; possible D gene TRBD1, 6 bases. The CDR3 loop spans 14 amino acids. The germline V gene has CDR1 SGDLS and CDR2 YYNGEE. V shed 2 bases and J shed 2 bases, with 10 bases lying between them. The CDR3 reads CASSVSTGQETQYF. The CDR3 coding sequence is TGTGCCAGCAGCGTGTCAACAGGGCAAGAGACCCAGTACTTC.

V and J are TRBV6-4 and TRBJ1-1; D gene ambiguous. CDR1 is MRHNA, CDR2 SNTAGT, per germline. Trimming cost V 3 bases and J 4 bases, with 9 bases left between them. This CDR3 spans 13 amino acids. As DNA, the CDR3 is TGTGCCAGCAGTGAAGCGCCGGGCACTGAAGCTTTCTTT. Translated, it gives CASSEAPGTEAFF.

The rearrangement uses TRBV28 and TRBJ2-1; 11 nucleotides agree with TRBD2. The CDR3 spans 16 residues. Germline V gene lookup returns CDR1 MDHEN and CDR2 SYDVKM. V gave up 4 bases and J gave up 9 bases; unmatched junction bases: 11. The CDR3 nucleotides read TGTGCCAGCAGTTCCCAGAGGACTAGCGGGTGGCCTGAGCAGTTCTTC. It translates to CASSSQRTSGWPEQFF.

This clone was detected only once. The V call is TRBV9, the J call TRBJ2-7; no clear D. The CDR3 is 15 amino acids. Germline-derived CDR1 and CDR2 are SGDLS and YYNGEE. V was pared by 0 bases and J by 2 bases, with 12 bases between. The CDR3 loop is CASSVGSRFPYEQYF. The CDR3 coding sequence is TGTGCCAGCAGCGTAGGATCTCGGTTCCCCTACGAGCAGTACTTC.

CDR3 nucleotides: TGCAGCGTTGATGCGGGGGGGCCGAATACGCAGTATTTT. This sequence encodes CSVDAGGPNTQYF. The V gene is TRBV29-1, the J gene TRBJ2-3; TRBD2 agrees at 9 bases. The J segment lost 7 bases and the V segment lost 3 bases, leaving 5 bases of the junction unmatched. This CDR3 contains 13 residues. Germline loops: CDR1 SQVTM, CDR2 ANQGSEA.

The chain joins TRBV7-8 to TRBJ2-3; D could derive from TRBD1 or TRBD2 (6 bases each). Germline CDR1 and CDR2: SGHVS and FQNEAQ. The CDR3 length is 15 residues. Trimming took off 5 bases at V and 5 bases at J, with 17 bases between the two ends. CDR3: CASSRRRGAVDTQYF. The CDR3 DNA reads as TGTGCCAGCAGCCGCCGGAGGGGGGCAGTAGATACGCAGTATTTT. Filled out from reference TRBV7-8 and TRBJ2-3, the complete variable domain reads GAGVSQSPRYKVAKRGQDVALRCDPISGHVSLFWYQQALGQGPEFLTYFQNEAQLDKSGLPSDRFFAERPEGSVSTLKIQRTQQEDSAVYLCASSRRRGAVDTQYFGPGTRLTVL.

V gene TRBV4-1 combines with J gene TRBJ1-2; D may be TRBD1 (6 bases). The CDR3 has 14 amino acids. Trimming took off 0 bases at V and 2 bases at J, with 7 bases between the two ends. The germline V gene encodes CDR1 MGHRA and CDR2 YSYEKL. The CDR3, as DNA: TGCGCCAGCAGCCAAGATCAGGGGAACTATGGCTACACCTTC. Amino acid sequence: CASSQDQGNYGYTF.

The rearrangement joins TRBV7-3 to TRBJ1-1; 11 bases match TRBD1. The V gene end was trimmed by 5 bases and the J gene end by 4 bases; junction bases not matched to a gene: 3. Germline V lookup: CDR1 SGHTA, CDR2 FQGTGA. The CDR3 totals 14 residues. The CDR3 loop is CASSTGQGATEAFF. For the CDR3, the DNA is TGTGCCAGCAGCACCGGACAGGGGGCCACTGAAGCTTTCTTT. Full variable domain (missing parts from reference TRBV7-3 and TRBJ1-1): GAGVSQTPSNKVTEKGKYVELRCDPISGHTALYWYRQSLGQGPEFLIYFQGTGAADDSGLPNDRFFAVRPEGSVSTLKIQRTERGDSAVYLCASSTGQGATEAFFGQGTRLTVV.

The chain employs TRBV4-1 and TRBJ2-7; 13 bases line up with TRBD2. This CDR3 has 16 amino acids. Trimming removed 3 bases from V and 4 bases from J; junction bases left unmatched: 6. From germline, CDR1 is MGHRA and CDR2 YSYEKL. CDR3 residues: CASSHTTSGGSYEQYF. CDR3 in DNA: TGCGCCAGCAGCCACACGACTAGCGGGGGGTCTTACGAGCAGTACTTC.

The CDR3 nucleotides are TGTGCCAGCAGCTTTCTTAGGGCTAGCGGGATAAAGTACGAGCAGTACTTC. Protein product: CASSFLRASGIKYEQYF. V is TRBV7-9 and J is TRBJ2-7; 9 bases fit TRBD2. CDR3 length: 17 residues. CDR1 is SEHNR, CDR2 FQNEAQ, per germline (reference sequence). V lost 3 bases to trimming and J lost 4 bases; unmatched junction nucleotides: 13.

The gene calls are TRBV7-9 and TRBJ2-7, with 9 nucleotides matching TRBD2. Germline assignment: CDR1 SEHNR and CDR2 FQNEAQ (reference sequence). J lost 7 bases, V lost 4 bases, and 11 bases had no gene match. The CDR3 runs 15 residues. CDR3 bases: TGTGCCAGCAGCTCAGCGGGGGGCAGGGTGGGAGAGCAGTACTTC. Translated: CASSSAGGRVGEQYF.

The chain uses TRBV7-9 and TRBJ2-2, with D maybe TRBD1 (5 bases). The CDR3 covers 15 residues. The germline CDR1 and CDR2 sequences are SEHNR and FQNEAQ (reference sequence). V lost 3 bases to trimming and J lost 5 bases, with 13 bases between them. The CDR3 reads CASSFQGRGTGELFF. Here the CDR3 DNA reads TGTGCCAGCAGCTTTCAGGGAAGGGGAACCGGGGAGCTGTTTTTT.

The J gene is TRBJ2-3, the V gene TRBV4-1; perhaps TRBD2 as D (5 bases). This CDR3 spans 13 amino acids. CDR1 and CDR2 (germline): MGHRA, YSYEKL. V dropped 4 bases and J dropped 6 bases, with 11 bases sitting between them. As DNA, the CDR3 is TGCGCCAGCAGCCCAAGGACGGGGGATACGCAGTATTTT. It encodes CASSPRTGDTQYF.

The gene calls are TRBV19 and TRBJ2-2; no firm D call. Trimming shortened V by 5 bases and J by 2 bases, and 12 bases separated the two germline ends. The CDR3 totals 15 residues. Germline V CDR1 and CDR2: LNHDA, SQIVND (reference sequence). The CDR3 nucleotides are TGTGCCAGTAGTTCCCACAGAACTAACACCGGGGAGCTGTTTTTT. This sequence encodes CASSSHRTNTGELFF. Looking up the rest from reference TRBV19 and TRBJ2-2 gives the full variable domain: DGGITQSPKYLFRKEGQNVTLSCEQNLNHDAMYWYRQDPGQGLRLIYYSQIVNDFQKGDIAEGYSVSREKKESFPLTVTSAQKNPTAFYLCASSSHRTNTGELFFGEGSRLTVL.

The J gene is TRBJ1-5, the V gene TRBV4-3; no reliable D call. There are 12 residues in the CDR3. CDR1 LGHNA and CDR2 YSLEER come from the germline V gene. V lost 0 bases and J 12 bases, leaving 9 bases between the germline ends. The CDR3 DNA reads TGCGCCAGCAGCCAAGACTTACCGGACCAGCATTTT. It encodes CASSQDLPDQHF.

The V gene is TRBV2, the J gene TRBJ1-5, with D tentatively TRBD1 (5 bases). V lost 8 bases, J lost 4 bases, and 12 bases lay in between. Germline CDR1 reads SNHLY; CDR2 reads FYNNEI. The CDR3 has 13 residues. CDR3 loop: CASRRDHNQPQHF. The CDR3 region has the DNA TGTGCCAGCCGCCGGGACCATAATCAGCCCCAGCATTTT.

The gene calls are TRBV6-6 and TRBJ1-4, with a tentative D call TRBD1 (5 bases). This CDR3 is built from 12 residues. V lost 7 bases and J 6 bases, leaving 9 bases between the germline ends. Per germline, CDR1 MNHNY and CDR2 SVGAGI (reference sequence). The CDR3 region is CASMGLDEKLFF. The CDR3 region has the DNA TGTGCCAGCATGGGACTAGATGAAAAACTGTTTTTT.

The V and J genes are TRBV30 and TRBJ1-6; no clear D gene. Germline values: CDR1 GTSNPN, CDR2 SVGIG (reference sequence). The CDR3 sequence is 13 residues long. Trimming cost V 6 bases and J 8 bases, with 14 bases left between them. The CDR3 sequence is CACTLSGDSPLHF. The CDR3 DNA follows: TGTGCCTGTACCCTATCTGGGGATTCACCCCTCCACTTT.

DNA of the CDR3: TGTGCCAGCAGCTTAGCCGGGGGCGCCTTCAATGAGCAGTTCTTC. This gives the protein CASSLAGGAFNEQFF. This chain uses TRBV7-9 with TRBJ2-1; the D call may be TRBD1 or TRBD2 (6 bases each). The germline gives CDR1 SEHNR, CDR2 FQNEAQ (reference sequence). This CDR3 has 15 residues. Trimming took off 0 bases at V and 6 bases at J, with 12 bases between the two ends. Variable domain in full (rest from reference TRBV7-9 and TRBJ2-1): DTGVSQNPRHKITKRGQNVTFRCDPISEHNRLYWYRQTLGQGPEFLTYFQNEAQLEKSRLLSDRFSAERPKGSFSTLEIQRTEQGDSAMYLCASSLAGGAFNEQFFGPGTRLTVL.

J is TRBJ2-1 and V is TRBV5-5; the match to TRBD2 covers 10 bases. V was clipped by 4 bases and J by 4 bases; unmatched bases: 8. CDR1 and CDR2 from the germline V gene are SGHKS and YYEKEE (reference sequence). This CDR3 comprises 16 residues. CDR3 residues: CASSIPGLAKYNEQFF. The CDR3 DNA reads as TGTGCCAGCAGCATACCGGGACTAGCGAAATACAATGAGCAGTTCTTC.

V and J are TRBV18 and TRBJ1-5, with D tentatively TRBD1 (5 bases). CDR3 size: 13 residues. CDR1 and CDR2 from the germline V gene are KGHSH and LQKENI. V dropped 3 bases and J dropped 5 bases, with 8 bases sitting between them. The CDR3 bases are TGTGCCAGCTCACCGGGAGGGGATCAGCCCCAGCATTTT. Protein: CASSPGGDQPQHF.